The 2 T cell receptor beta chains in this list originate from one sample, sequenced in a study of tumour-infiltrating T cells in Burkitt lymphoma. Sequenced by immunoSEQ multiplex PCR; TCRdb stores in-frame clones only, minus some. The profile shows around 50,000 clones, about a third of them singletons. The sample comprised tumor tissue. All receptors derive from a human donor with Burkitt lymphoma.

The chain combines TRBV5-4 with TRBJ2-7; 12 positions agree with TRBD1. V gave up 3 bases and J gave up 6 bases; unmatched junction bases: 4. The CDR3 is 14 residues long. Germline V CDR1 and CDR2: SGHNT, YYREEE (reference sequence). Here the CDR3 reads CASSWDRGLGEQYF. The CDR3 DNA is TGTGCCAGCAGCTGGGACAGGGGGCTCGGCGAGCAGTACTTC.

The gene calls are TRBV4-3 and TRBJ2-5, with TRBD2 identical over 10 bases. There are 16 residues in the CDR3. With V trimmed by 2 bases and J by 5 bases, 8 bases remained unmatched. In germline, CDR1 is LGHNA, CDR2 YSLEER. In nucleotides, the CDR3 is TGCGCCAGCAGCCAAACCCTAGCGGGGGCGGGGGAGACCCAGTACTTC. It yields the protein CASSQTLAGAGETQYF.